This TCR beta chain derives from a study of cytomegalovirus exposure and HLA in healthy donors. The germline V and J ends were trimmed by 0 bases and 6 bases, with 10 bases remaining between them. Looked up from germline, CDR1 is SGDLS and CDR2 is YYNGEE. The CDR3 is 14 residues long. With regard to this clone: Its antigen is still unknown.

60 Vbeta and 13 Jbeta primers were used in PCR. Data came from immunoSEQ multiplex PCR; TCRdb stores just in-frame clones and leaves some out. Altogether under 55,000 clones are present, approximately 72% being singletons, with the ten largest covering 9% to 9.5%. Notes on the study in general: The sole available immune exposure information was CMV serostatus.

The chain recombines TRBV9 with TRBJ1-3, with D tentatively TRBD1 (6 bases). Sequenced: PBMCs. This TCR was recovered from a woman aged 45-65 years in good health and CMV-seronegative. Here the CDR3 DNA reads TGTGCCAGCAGCGTAGAGGGGGTCGAAAACACCATATATTTT. It yields the protein CASSVEGVENTIYF.